This is a list of T cell receptor beta chains from one sample in a study of CD8 T cells in seronegative destructive rheumatoid arthritis. The repertoire was sequenced with immunoSEQ multiplex PCR; TCRdb's copy has only in-frame clones and lacks some. The repertoire holds fewer than 15,000 clones, over 80% seen once, with 27% in the top ten. Sequenced sample: CD8+ T cells from blood. These receptors were collected from a woman between 30 and 55 years old with seronegative destructive rheumatoid arthritis. Each CDR3 is given with its conserved first and last residue. Each record gives: CDR3 length, D gene, J gene, clone size, V gene, CDR3 protein, CDR3 DNA. A D gene is named only where the DNA matches it firmly. Not every row has a clone size; where given, it reads once, few, many or a size class.

>13|-|TRBJ2-1|-|TRBV30
CAWSYTMGVGQFF
TGTGCCTGGAGTTATACTATGGGTGTAGGCCAGTTCTTC
>15|-|TRBJ1-1|-|TRBV6-1
CASSELIGGNTEAFF
TGTGCCAGCAGTGAACTCATAGGAGGGAACACTGAAGCTTTCTTT
>10|-|TRBJ2-5|-|TRBV20-1
CSARTSGQYF
TGCAGTGCTAGAACGTCGGGACAGTACTTC
>15|TRBD2|TRBJ2-5|-|TRBV27
CASRSLAGAQETQYF
TGTGCCAGCAGAAGTTTAGCGGGGGCCCAAGAGACCCAGTACTTC
>14|TRBD2|TRBJ2-1|few|TRBV4-2
CASSPLAGRNEQFF
TGTGCCAGCAGCCCTCTAGCGGGTCGCAATGAGCAGTTCTTC
>12|-|TRBJ1-2|-|TRBV30
CAYPVGGYGYTF
TGTGCCTATCCGGTCGGGGGCTATGGCTACACCTTC
>14|-|TRBJ1-1|-|TRBV19
CASSMDRGGTEAFF
TGTGCCAGTAGTATGGACCGCGGGGGCACTGAAGCTTTCTTT
>15|TRBD1|TRBJ1-2|-|TRBV5-1
CASSSRTGNNYGYTF
TGCGCCAGCAGCTCTCGGACAGGGAATAACTATGGCTACACCTTC
>13|TRBD2|TRBJ2-1|-|TRBV27
CASSSNSGGAQFF
TGTGCCAGCAGTTCGAATAGCGGGGGGGCCCAGTTCTTC
>16|TRBD2|TRBJ2-1|once|TRBV5-4
CASSPMGDYPDDEQFF
TGTGCCAGCAGCCCGATGGGGGACTACCCAGACGATGAGCAGTTCTTC
>13|-|TRBJ1-1|-|TRBV28
CASQLAENTEAFF
TGTGCCAGCCAATTGGCGGAAAACACTGAAGCTTTCTTT
>16|TRBD2|TRBJ2-1|-|TRBV5-1
CASSLAGGVSYNEQFF
TGCGCCAGCAGCTTGGCGGGAGGAGTCTCCTACAATGAGCAGTTCTTC
>14|-|TRBJ2-3|-|TRBV28
CASSSPSSTDTQYF
TGTGCCAGCAGTTCCCCTTCTAGCACAGATACGCAGTATTTT
>13|-|TRBJ2-1|-|TRBV11-2
CASSFHLAFEQFF
TGTGCCAGCAGCTTCCACCTGGCATTCGAGCAGTTCTTC
>14|TRBD2|TRBJ2-5|-|TRBV9
CASSRGGLQETQYF
TGTGCCAGCTCTCGGGGGGGTCTCCAAGAGACCCAGTACTTC
>14|-|TRBJ2-2|-|TRBV11-3
CASSLVSDTGELFF
TGTGCCAGCAGCTTAGTTTCGGACACCGGGGAGCTGTTTTTT
>13|-|TRBJ2-1|-|TRBV28
CASSFGGHNEQFF
TGTGCCAGCAGTTTCGGGGGTCACAATGAGCAGTTCTTC
>14|TRBD1|TRBJ2-5|-|TRBV5-1
CASSEGQYEETQYF
TGCGCCAGCAGCGAGGGACAGTACGAGGAGACCCAGTACTTC
>15|TRBD1|TRBJ2-1|-|TRBV5-5
CASSLWTGVYNEQFF
TGTGCCAGCAGCCTCTGGACAGGGGTCTACAATGAGCAGTTCTTC
>17|TRBD1|TRBJ2-6|-|TRBV4-1
CASSQPGQGAGANVLTF
TGCGCCAGCAGCCAGCCGGGACAGGGGGCTGGGGCCAACGTCCTGACTTTC
>16|TRBD2|TRBJ2-5|-|TRBV10-3
CAIRSPGLAGSETQYF
TGTGCCATCAGGTCCCCGGGACTAGCGGGGTCAGAGACCCAGTACTTC
>15|-|TRBJ1-4|-|TRBV4-1
CASSRGEGVNEKLFF
TGCGCCAGCAGCCGCGGGGAGGGGGTTAATGAAAAACTGTTTTTT
>15|-|TRBJ2-3|-|TRBV7-9
CASSLGGEVTDTQYF
TGTGCCAGCAGCTTAGGAGGAGAAGTCACAGATACGCAGTATTTT
>12|-|TRBJ2-1|-|TRBV27
CATWAGGNEQFF
TGTGCCACCTGGGCCGGGGGCAATGAGCAGTTCTTC
>14|TRBD2|TRBJ2-2|-|TRBV6-5
CASSSGTSSGELFF
TGTGCCAGCAGTTCCGGGACTAGTAGCGGGGAGCTGTTTTTT
>15|-|TRBJ1-2|-|TRBV9
CASSREGRAVDGYTF
TGTGCCAGCAGTCGAGAGGGGAGGGCTGTAGATGGCTACACCTTC
>15|TRBD2|TRBJ2-7|-|TRBV9
CASSLAGTSDYEQYF
TGTGCCAGCAGCTTAGCCGGGACTAGCGACTACGAGCAGTACTTC
>15|TRBD1|TRBJ1-5|few|TRBV4-1
CASSQLTGSNQPQHF
TGCGCCAGCAGCCAACTGACAGGGAGCAATCAGCCCCAGCATTTT
>16|-|TRBJ2-3|-|TRBV6-4
CASSDRAGASTDTQYF
TGTGCCAGCAGTGATCGTGCGGGGGCTAGCACAGATACGCAGTATTTT
>14|-|TRBJ2-5|-|TRBV5-5
CASIQDRREETQYF
TGTGCCAGCATCCAGGACAGGAGGGAAGAGACCCAGTACTTC
>14|-|TRBJ1-1|-|TRBV28
CASSYNWGGTEAFF
TGTGCCAGCAGTTATAATTGGGGGGGCACTGAAGCTTTCTTT
>15|-|TRBJ2-5|few|TRBV7-8
CASSTLRAGIETQYF
TGTGCCAGCAGCACTTTGAGGGCGGGAATAGAGACCCAGTACTTC
>16|TRBD2|TRBJ2-1|few|TRBV7-3
CASSLTVASGGAGQFF
TGTGCCAGCAGCTTAACAGTTGCTAGCGGGGGGGCTGGCCAGTTCTTC
>11|-|TRBJ1-4|-|TRBV10-3
CAISEGGRLFF
TGTGCCATCAGTGAGGGGGGGAGGTTGTTTTTT
>15|TRBD2|TRBJ2-5|once|TRBV4-1
CASSQDPGGRETQYF
TGCGCCAGCAGCCAAGATCCGGGGGGGCGGGAGACCCAGTACTTC